This is a list of T cell receptor beta chains from one sample in a study of T cells after yellow fever vaccination. Each CDR3 protein is one row after TCRdb ran MiXCR on the 5' RACE reads. This table has approximately 240,000 distinct CDR3 sequences, approximately 3.8% appearing once. The input for sequencing was PBMCs, taken 15 days after the yellow fever booster vaccination. These receptors were collected from a young man who received the YFV17D yellow fever vaccine. Both conserved end residues are part of each CDR3. The D gene is left open where the match is weak. Only some rows state a clone size, as once, few, many or a class for expanded clones.

clone size	D gene	V gene	J gene	CDR3 length	CDR3 DNA	CDR3 protein
many	-	TRBV5-6	TRBJ2-3	14	TGTGCCAGCAGCTTGTCGGGGACGGCGGATACGCAGTATTTT	CASSLSGTADTQYF
many	-	TRBV5-1	TRBJ2-1	14	TGCGCCAGCAGCACGAATACAGGTGGACGGGCCGAGTTCTTC	CASSTNTGGRAEFF
many	TRBD1	TRBV7-8	TRBJ1-1	14	TGTGCCAGCAGCTCTCATTCAGGGGGGTTTGAAGCTTTCTTT	CASSSHSGGFEAFF
many	-	TRBV9	TRBJ1-1	15	TGTGCCAGCAGCGTAGATCCGGGTTTCGACACTGAAGCTTTCTTT	CASSVDPGFDTEAFF
many	-	TRBV3-1	TRBJ2-7	12	TGTGCCAGCAGCCGACGGGGTATAGAGCAGTACTTC	CASSRRGIEQYF
many	-	TRBV29-1	TRBJ1-2	10	TGCAGCGCACGCGGGTCTGGCTACACCTTC	CSARGSGYTF
many	-	TRBV7-9	TRBJ2-3	16	TGTGCCAGTCAAGGGGGGGGCCTCACTAGCACAGATACGCAGTATTTT	CASQGGGLTSTDTQYF
many	TRBD1	TRBV12-3/TRBV12-4	TRBJ1-5	21	TGTGCCAGCAGTTTTCGGGCCTTATTATTTCGCCGGGACAGGGTGGATCAGCCCCAGCATTTT	CASSFRALLFRRDRVDQPQHF
many	TRBD1	TRBV27	TRBJ2-7	14	TGTGCCAGCAGTTTAAAACAGGGGCCCTACGAGCAGTACTTC	CASSLKQGPYEQYF
many	-	TRBV7-2	TRBJ2-7	17	TGTGCCAGCAGCTTAGGAGTAGGCCACACTCCTTCCTACGAGCAGTACTTC	CASSLGVGHTPSYEQYF
many	-	TRBV7-9	TRBJ1-6	15	TGTGCCAGCAGCTTAGGGAGCTCCTATAATTCACCCCTCCACTTT	CASSLGSSYNSPLHF
many	-	TRBV5-1	TRBJ2-1	14	TGCGCCAGCAGCAAAGATACTCGATACAATGAGCAGTTCTTC	CASSKDTRYNEQFF
many	-	TRBV9	TRBJ2-1	16	TGTGCCAGCAGCGTAGGGGGACTTCCCCTCTACAATGAGCAGTTCTTC	CASSVGGLPLYNEQFF
few	-	TRBV11-2	TRBJ2-3	16	TGTGCCAGCAGCTTCGGGGGAAGGGTTTGGACAGATACGCAGTATTTT	CASSFGGRVWTDTQYF
-	-	TRBV5-1	TRBJ2-7	12	TGCGACAGCAGCTTGGCCGGGTACGAGCAGTACTTC	CDSSLAGYEQYF
many	TRBD1	TRBV27	TRBJ2-7	16	TGTGCCAGCAGTTTATTCCCCGGGACAGGGTTCTACGAGCAGTACTTC	CASSLFPGTGFYEQYF
few	-	TRBV19	TRBJ2-5	15	TGTGCCAGTAGCAACGAGAGGGGCTGGCAGGGGACCCAGTACTTC	CASSNERGWQGTQYF
many	-	TRBV7-2	TRBJ2-4	16	TGTGCCAGCAGCTTAGAGGCCTGGGAAACCAAAAACATTCAGTACTTC	CASSLEAWETKNIQYF
many	-	TRBV4-3	TRBJ1-4	12	TGCGCCAGCGGAGGGATGAATGAAAAACTGTTTTTT	CASGGMNEKLFF
many	-	TRBV20-1	TRBJ1-4	17	TGCAGTGCCAGAACCGGGACAAGGGTTGCAACTAATGAAAAACTGTTTTTT	CSARTGTRVATNEKLFF
many	TRBD2	TRBV20-1	TRBJ2-3	16	TGCAGTGCTAGCACCCCTAGCGGGGGGGTCACAGATACGCAGTATTTT	CSASTPSGGVTDTQYF
many	TRBD1	TRBV6-2/TRBV6-3	TRBJ1-1	13	TGTGCCACGGACAGGGGAATGAACACTGAAGCTTTCTTT	CATDRGMNTEAFF
many	-	TRBV15	TRBJ2-5	14	TGTGCCACCAGCAGGGCGCTCGGCCCTGGAACCCAGTACTTC	CATSRALGPGTQYF
many	-	TRBV12-3/TRBV12-4	TRBJ2-3	15	TGTGCCAGCAGTTTCGACCGGACCGGAACAGATACGCAGTATTTT	CASSFDRTGTDTQYF
many	TRBD2	TRBV5-4	TRBJ2-3	15	TGTGCCAGCAGTCGACTAGCGGACTCCACAGATACGCAGTATTTT	CASSRLADSTDTQYF
many	TRBD1	TRBV3-1	TRBJ2-7	20	TGTGCCAGCAGCCAAGATTGGGGACAGGGATCGGCCCTTCGAAACTACGAGCAGTACTTC	CASSQDWGQGSALRNYEQYF
many	-	TRBV9	TRBJ2-5	13	TGTGCCAGCAGCGTAGGTCCGGAAGAGACCCAGTACTTC	CASSVGPEETQYF
many	-	TRBV12-3/TRBV12-4	TRBJ2-1	13	TGTGCCAGCAGTTTGGACCCCTACAATGAGCAGTTCTTC	CASSLDPYNEQFF
many	-	TRBV30	TRBJ2-7	13	TGTGCCTGGAGTGTACCCAATACCTACGAGCAGTACTTC	CAWSVPNTYEQYF
many	TRBD2	TRBV7-9	TRBJ2-3	16	TGTGCCAGCAGCGCCTTACTAGCGGGGGCCCCCAATACGCAGTATTTT	CASSALLAGAPNTQYF
few	TRBD2	TRBV5-4	TRBJ2-2	17	TGTGCCAGCAGCTTGGGAGGAGCGGGGGGGAACACCGGGGAGCTGTTTTTT	CASSLGGAGGNTGELFF
many	TRBD1	TRBV6-1	TRBJ2-3	17	TGTGCCAGCAGTGAAGCTCGACAGGGGGCCGGCACAGATACGCAGTATTTT	CASSEARQGAGTDTQYF
many	-	TRBV10-3	TRBJ1-5	14	TGTGCCATCAGTGGACTCAGGGCGGGCCAGCCCCAGCATTTT	CAISGLRAGQPQHF
many	TRBD2	TRBV20-1	TRBJ2-3	13	TGCAGTGCTCCGGGCGGGGGGGTGGATACGCAGTATTTT	CSAPGGGVDTQYF
many	-	TRBV18	TRBJ2-5	14	TGTGCCAGCTCACCAGGGGTTCAGCAAGAGACCCAGTACTTC	CASSPGVQQETQYF
many	-	TRBV6-5	TRBJ2-1	16	TGTGCCAGCAGACTCCAGGGTTCTAGCTCCTACAATGAGCAGTTCTTC	CASRLQGSSSYNEQFF
many	TRBD1	TRBV5-1	TRBJ2-7	14	TGCGCCAGCAGTTCCGGGACAGGCGACTACGAGCAGTACTTC	CASSSGTGDYEQYF
many	TRBD2	TRBV29-1	TRBJ2-5	15	TGCAGCGTTGGCGGGGGGGAGTATCGCCAAGAGACCCAGTACTTC	CSVGGGEYRQETQYF
many	TRBD2	TRBV12-3/TRBV12-4	TRBJ2-7	17	TGTGCCAGCAGTTTAGAGAGGACTAGCGGGGGCTACTACGAGCAGTACTTC	CASSLERTSGGYYEQYF
many	-	TRBV20-1	TRBJ1-6	18	TGCAGTGCTAGAGATTTGGCTCCAGGGACCTCCTATAATTCACCCCTCCACTTT	CSARDLAPGTSYNSPLHF
few	-	TRBV5-1	TRBJ2-6	12	TGCGCCAGCATGGCTGGGGCCAACGTCCTGACTTTC	CASMAGANVLTF
many	-	TRBV7-2	TRBJ2-7	14	TGTGCCAGCCGCGAAGGGGGGAGCTCCTACGAGCAGTACTTC	CASREGGSSYEQYF
many	TRBD1	TRBV20-1	TRBJ2-7	11	TGCAGTGCTACGGACAGGCACGAGCAGTACTTC	CSATDRHEQYF
many	-	TRBV7-2	TRBJ2-4	16	TGTGCCAGCAGCCTCAGAAGCAGGGTAGCCAAAAACATTCAGTACTTC	CASSLRSRVAKNIQYF
many	-	TRBV20-1	TRBJ2-1	12	TGCAGTGCTGGAAGGAGGGGTGATGAGCAGTTCTTC	CSAGRRGDEQFF
many	-	TRBV5-5	TRBJ2-1	13	TGTGCCAGCAGCCCTATCTTATACAATGAGCAGTTCTTC	CASSPILYNEQFF
many	-	TRBV5-1	TRBJ2-7	11	TGCGCCAGCAGCTTGCGGGACGAGCAGTACTTC	CASSLRDEQYF
many	-	TRBV20-1	TRBJ2-3	11	TGCAGTGCCCATACTCGAGATACGCAGTATTTT	CSAHTRDTQYF
many	TRBD1	TRBV6-1	TRBJ1-6	15	TGTGCCAGCAGTTTAATGGACAGGGATAATTCACCCCTCCACTTT	CASSLMDRDNSPLHF
few	TRBD2	TRBV11-3	TRBJ2-1	16	TGTGCCAGCAGCCCTGCCGCTAGCGGGGGTTACAATGAGCAGTTCTTC	CASSPAASGGYNEQFF
many	-	TRBV5-1	TRBJ2-3	13	TGCGCCAGCAGTTTAACCCTGACTGATACGCAGTATTTT	CASSLTLTDTQYF
many	-	TRBV7-2	TRBJ1-1	12	TGTGCCAGCAGCTCCGTGTTCGCTGAAGCTTTCTTT	CASSSVFAEAFF
many	-	TRBV11-3	TRBJ1-6	13	TGTGCCAGCAGCCTCCGGGGGGATTCACCCCTCCACTTT	CASSLRGDSPLHF
many	-	TRBV7-2	TRBJ1-1	14	TGTGCCAGCAGCTTATTGCGGGTGAACACTGAAGCTTTCTTT	CASSLLRVNTEAFF
many	TRBD2	TRBV11-2	TRBJ2-3	15	TGTGCCAGCAGCTTCGGCGGGGGGGCCACAGATACGCAGTATTTT	CASSFGGGATDTQYF
-	-	TRBV4-1	TRBJ2-2	17	TGCGCCAGCAGCCAAGCAATCTTTCCGCAGAACACCGGGGAGCTGTTTTTT	CASSQAIFPQNTGELFF
many	TRBD2	TRBV20-1	TRBJ2-1	15	TGCAGTGCTAGACCCCCTAGCGGGGGACCTCCCCGGCAGTTCTTC	CSARPPSGGPPRQFF
many	TRBD1	TRBV5-1	TRBJ1-5	15	TGCGCCAGCAGCCCCTCGGGACAGGACGAGCAGCCCCAGCATTTT	CASSPSGQDEQPQHF